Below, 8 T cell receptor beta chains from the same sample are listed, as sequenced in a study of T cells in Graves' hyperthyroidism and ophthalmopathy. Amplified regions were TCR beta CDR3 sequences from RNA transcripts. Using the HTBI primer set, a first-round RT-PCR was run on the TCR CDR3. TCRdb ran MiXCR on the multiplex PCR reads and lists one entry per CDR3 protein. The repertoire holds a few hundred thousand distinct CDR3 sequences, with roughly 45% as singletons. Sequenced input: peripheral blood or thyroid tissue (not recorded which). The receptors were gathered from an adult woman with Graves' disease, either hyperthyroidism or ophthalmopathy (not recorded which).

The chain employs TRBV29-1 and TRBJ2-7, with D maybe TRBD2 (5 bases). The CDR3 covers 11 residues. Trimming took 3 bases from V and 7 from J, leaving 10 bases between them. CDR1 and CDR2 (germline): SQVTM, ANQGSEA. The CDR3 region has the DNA TGCAGCGTTGACACCCTAGCTGAGCAGTACTTC. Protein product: CSVDTLAEQYF.

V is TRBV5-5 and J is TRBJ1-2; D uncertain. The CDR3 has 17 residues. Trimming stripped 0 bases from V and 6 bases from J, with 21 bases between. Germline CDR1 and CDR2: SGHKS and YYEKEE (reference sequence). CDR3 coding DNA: TGTGCCAGCAGCTTGGGGTTGATGGAGGGAAGATGGAATGGCTACACCTTC. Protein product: CASSLGLMEGRWNGYTF.

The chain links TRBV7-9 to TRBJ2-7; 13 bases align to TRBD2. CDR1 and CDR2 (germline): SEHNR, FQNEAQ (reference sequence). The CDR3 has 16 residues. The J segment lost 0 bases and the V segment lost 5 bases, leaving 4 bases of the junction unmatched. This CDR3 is CASSRGLAGTSYEQYF. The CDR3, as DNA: TGTGCCAGCAGCAGGGGACTAGCGGGAACCTCCTACGAGCAGTACTTC. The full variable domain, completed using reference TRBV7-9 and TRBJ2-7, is DTGVSQNPRHKITKRGQNVTFRCDPISEHNRLYWYRQTLGQGPEFLTYFQNEAQLEKSRLLSDRFSAERPKGSFSTLEIQRTEQGDSAMYLCASSRGLAGTSYEQYFGPGTRLTVT.

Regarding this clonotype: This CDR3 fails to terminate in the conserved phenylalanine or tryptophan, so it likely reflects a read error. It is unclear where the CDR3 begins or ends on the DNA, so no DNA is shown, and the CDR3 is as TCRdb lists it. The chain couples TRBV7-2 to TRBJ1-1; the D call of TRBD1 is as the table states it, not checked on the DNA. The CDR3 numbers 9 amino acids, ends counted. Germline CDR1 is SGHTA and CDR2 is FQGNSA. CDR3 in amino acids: CAAELGPFY.

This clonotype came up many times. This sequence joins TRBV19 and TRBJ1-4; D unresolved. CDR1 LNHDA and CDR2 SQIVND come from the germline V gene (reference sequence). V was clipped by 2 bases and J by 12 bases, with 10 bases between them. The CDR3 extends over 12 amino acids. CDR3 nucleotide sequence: TGTGCCAGTAGTATAAGCGCGAGAGAACTGTTTTTT. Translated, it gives CASSISARELFF.

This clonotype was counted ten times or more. This CDR3 is CASSIWSGAETQYF. The CDR3 DNA follows: TGTGCCAGTAGTATATGGTCGGGAGCGGAGACCCAGTACTTC. This chain joins TRBV19 and TRBJ2-5; tentatively, D is TRBD2 (6 bases). Germline assignment: CDR1 LNHDA and CDR2 SQIVND (reference sequence). V shed 2 bases and J shed 5 bases, with 12 bases lying between them. This CDR3 comprises 14 residues.

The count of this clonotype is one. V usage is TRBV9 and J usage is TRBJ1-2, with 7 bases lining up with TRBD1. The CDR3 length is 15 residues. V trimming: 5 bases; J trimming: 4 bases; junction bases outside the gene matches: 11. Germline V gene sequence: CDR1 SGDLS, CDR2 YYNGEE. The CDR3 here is CASSARPTGTYGYTF. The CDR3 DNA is TGTGCCAGCAGTGCTAGACCGACAGGGACCTATGGCTACACCTTC. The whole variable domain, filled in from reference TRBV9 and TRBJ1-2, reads DSGVTQTPKHLITATGQRVTLRCSPRSGDLSVYWYQQSLDQGLQFLIQYYNGEERAKGNILERFSAQQFPDLHSELNLSSLELGDSALYFCASSARPTGTYGYTFGSGTRLTVV.

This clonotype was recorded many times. CDR3 region: CSATDRGSGNTIYF. The CDR3 region has the DNA TGCAGTGCTACTGACAGAGGCTCTGGAAACACCATATATTTT. The chain links TRBV20-1 to TRBJ1-3, with TRBD1 as a possible D gene (5 bases). Between the trimmed V and J ends, which lost 4 bases and 0 bases, there was a span of 10 bases. The CDR3 length is 14 residues. Germline CDR1 and CDR2: DFQATT and SNEGSKA (reference sequence).